Reported below is one TCR beta chain. What it binds is not known. CDR3 length: 16 residues. Germline V lookup: CDR1 MDHEN, CDR2 SYDVKM. The V gene end was trimmed by 6 bases and the J gene end by 10 bases; junction bases not matched to a gene: 19. Generated by immunoSEQ multiplex PCR, the TCRdb table keeps only in-frame clones and is missing some. The table shows about 280,000 clones, with 88% occurring only once. The data were obtained in a study of cytomegalovirus exposure and HLA in healthy donors. Study-level points and caveats: TCR clusters originating in the first cohort tended to co-occur in the 120 validation repertoires, according to a later analysis. Cytomegalovirus-associated TCR beta chains were listed, numbering some 180. Rare TCR sequences predominated, though certain public TCRs were found in many donors.

The donors were part of the validation cohort of over a hundred subjects. That cohort was separate from the first cohort, which comprised some 670 subjects. The receptor was derived from a woman aged 18-35 years in good health and CMV-seronegative. Sequencing was performed on PBMCs. This chain links TRBV28 with TRBJ1-1; 8 bases align to TRBD1. The CDR3 DNA reads as TGTGCCAGCAGCTCCTCCATCGGTACAGGGGGAGGGGGAGCTTTCTTT. Translation gives CASSSSIGTGGGGAFF.